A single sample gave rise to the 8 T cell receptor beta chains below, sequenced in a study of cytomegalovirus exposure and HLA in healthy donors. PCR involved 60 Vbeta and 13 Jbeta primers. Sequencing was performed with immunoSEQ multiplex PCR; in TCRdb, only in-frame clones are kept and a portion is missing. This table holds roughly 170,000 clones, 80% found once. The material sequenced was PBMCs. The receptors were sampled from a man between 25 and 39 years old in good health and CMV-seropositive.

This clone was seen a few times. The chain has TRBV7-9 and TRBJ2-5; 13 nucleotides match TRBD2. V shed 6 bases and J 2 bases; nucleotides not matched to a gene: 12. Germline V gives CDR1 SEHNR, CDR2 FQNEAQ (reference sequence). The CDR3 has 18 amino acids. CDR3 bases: TGTGCCAGCAGGTCCGGGACTAGCGGGATTGTAGGGCAAGAGACCCAGTACTTC. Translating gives CASRSGTSGIVGQETQYF.

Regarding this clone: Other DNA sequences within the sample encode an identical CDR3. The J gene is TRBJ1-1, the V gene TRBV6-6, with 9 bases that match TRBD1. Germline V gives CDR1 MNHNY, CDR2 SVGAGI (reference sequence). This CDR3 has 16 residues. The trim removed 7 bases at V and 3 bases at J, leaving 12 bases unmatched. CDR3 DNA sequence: TGTGCCAGCAAGAACAGGGGGCAGGTGGCGTACACTGAAGCTTTCTTT. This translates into CASKNRGQVAYTEAFF.

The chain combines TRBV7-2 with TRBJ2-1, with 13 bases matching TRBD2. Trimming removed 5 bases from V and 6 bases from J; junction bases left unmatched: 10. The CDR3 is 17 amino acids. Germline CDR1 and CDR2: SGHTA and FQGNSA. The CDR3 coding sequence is TGTGCCAGCAGCAAGGAACTAGCGGGAGGGCCGCGCAATGAGCAGTTCTTC. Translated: CASSKELAGGPRNEQFF.

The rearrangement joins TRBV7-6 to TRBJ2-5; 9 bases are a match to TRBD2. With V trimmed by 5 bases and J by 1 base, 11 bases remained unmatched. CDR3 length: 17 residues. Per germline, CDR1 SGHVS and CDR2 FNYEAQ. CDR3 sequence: CASSAALAGRRQETQYF. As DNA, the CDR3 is TGTGCCAGCAGCGCTGCGCTAGCGGGAAGGCGCCAAGAGACCCAGTACTTC. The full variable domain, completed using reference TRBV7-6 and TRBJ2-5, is GAGVSQSPRYKVTKRGQDVALRCDPISGHVSLYWYRQALGQGPEFLTYFNYEAQQDKSGLPNDRFSAERPEGSISTLTIQRTEQRDSAMYRCASSAALAGRRQETQYFGPGTRLLVL.

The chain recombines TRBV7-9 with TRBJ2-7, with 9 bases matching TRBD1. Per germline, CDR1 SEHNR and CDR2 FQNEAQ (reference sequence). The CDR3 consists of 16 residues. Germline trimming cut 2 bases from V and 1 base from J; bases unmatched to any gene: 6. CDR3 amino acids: CASSLTDRGASYEQYF. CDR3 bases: TGTGCCAGCAGCTTAACCGACAGGGGGGCTTCCTACGAGCAGTACTTC. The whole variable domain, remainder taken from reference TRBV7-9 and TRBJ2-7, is DTGVSQNPRHKITKRGQNVTFRCDPISEHNRLYWYRQTLGQGPEFLTYFQNEAQLEKSRLLSDRFSAERPKGSFSTLEIQRTEQGDSAMYLCASSLTDRGASYEQYFGPGTRLTVT.

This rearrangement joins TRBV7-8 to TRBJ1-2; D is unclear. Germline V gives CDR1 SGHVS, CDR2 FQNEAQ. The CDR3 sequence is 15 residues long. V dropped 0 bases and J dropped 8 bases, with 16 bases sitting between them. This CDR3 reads CASSLAEASPGGYTF. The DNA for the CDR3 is TGTGCCAGCAGCTTAGCGGAGGCCTCCCCCGGGGGCTACACCTTC. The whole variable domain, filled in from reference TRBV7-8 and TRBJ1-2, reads GAGVSQSPRYKVAKRGQDVALRCDPISGHVSLFWYQQALGQGPEFLTYFQNEAQLDKSGLPSDRFFAERPEGSVSTLKIQRTQQEDSAVYLCASSLAEASPGGYTFGSGTRLTVV.

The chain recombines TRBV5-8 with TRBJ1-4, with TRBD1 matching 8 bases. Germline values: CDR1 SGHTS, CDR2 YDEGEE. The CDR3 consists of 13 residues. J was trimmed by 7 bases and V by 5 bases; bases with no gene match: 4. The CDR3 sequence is CASRDRAVEKLFF. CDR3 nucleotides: TGTGCCAGCAGGGACAGGGCGGTTGAAAAACTGTTTTTT.

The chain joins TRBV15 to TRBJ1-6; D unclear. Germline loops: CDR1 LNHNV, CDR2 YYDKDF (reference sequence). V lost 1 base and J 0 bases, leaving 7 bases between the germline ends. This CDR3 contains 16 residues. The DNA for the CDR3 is TGTGCCACCAGCAGAGGGGCCAGCTCCTATAATTCACCCCTCCACTTT. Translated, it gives CATSRGASSYNSPLHF. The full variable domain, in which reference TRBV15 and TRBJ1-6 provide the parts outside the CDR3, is DAMVIQNPRYQVTQFGKPVTLSCSQTLNHNVMYWYQQKSSQAPKLLFHYYDKDFNNEADTPDNFQSRRPNTSFCFLDIRSPGLGDTAMYLCATSRGASSYNSPLHFGNGTRLTVT.